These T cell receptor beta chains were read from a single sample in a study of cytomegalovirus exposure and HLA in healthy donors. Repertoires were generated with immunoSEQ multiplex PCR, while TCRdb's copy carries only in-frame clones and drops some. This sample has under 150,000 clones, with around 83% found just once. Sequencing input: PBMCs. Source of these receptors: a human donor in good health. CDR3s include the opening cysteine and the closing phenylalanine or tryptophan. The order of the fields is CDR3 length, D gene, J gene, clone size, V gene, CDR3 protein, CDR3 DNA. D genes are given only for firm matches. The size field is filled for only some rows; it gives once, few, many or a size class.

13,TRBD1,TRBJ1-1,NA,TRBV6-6,CASRTGGYGEAFF,TGTGCCAGCAGAACAGGGGGATACGGTGAAGCTTTCTTT
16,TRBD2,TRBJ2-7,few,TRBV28,CASRDYTSGDHYEQYF,TGTGCCAGCAGAGATTATACTAGCGGGGATCACTACGAGCAGTACTTC
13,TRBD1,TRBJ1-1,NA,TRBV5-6,CASSPGTGPSAFF,TGTGCCAGCAGCCCCGGGACAGGGCCCTCAGCTTTCTTT
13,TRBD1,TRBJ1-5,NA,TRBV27,CASSWDRLQPQHF,TGTGCCAGCAGTTGGGACAGACTCCAGCCCCAGCATTTT
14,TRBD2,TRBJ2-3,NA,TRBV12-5,CASALGAGVVTQYF,TGTGCTAGTGCCTTAGGAGCGGGGGTGGTTACGCAGTATTTT
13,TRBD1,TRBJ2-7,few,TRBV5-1,CASSLGQGGEQYF,TGCGCCAGCAGCTTAGGACAGGGTGGCGAGCAGTACTTC
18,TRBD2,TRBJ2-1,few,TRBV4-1,CASSQEEVVTSVVYEQFF,TGCGCCAGCAGCCAAGAAGAGGTTGTGACTAGCGTAGTCTATGAGCAGTTCTTC
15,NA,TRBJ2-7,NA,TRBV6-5,CASSLSFGEAYEQYF,TGTGCCAGCAGTTTATCTTTCGGGGAGGCCTACGAGCAGTACTTC
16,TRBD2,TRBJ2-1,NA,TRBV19,CASESRWASGGPEQFF,TGTGCCAGCGAGTCCCGTTGGGCTAGCGGGGGGCCTGAGCAGTTCTTC
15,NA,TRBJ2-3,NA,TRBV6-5,CASTRGGSSTDTQYF,TGTGCCAGCACCCGTGGGGGGTCTAGCACAGATACGCAGTATTTT
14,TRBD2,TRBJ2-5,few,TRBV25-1,CASRLTSGGETQYF,TGTGCCAGCCGACTGACTAGCGGGGGCGAGACCCAGTACTTC
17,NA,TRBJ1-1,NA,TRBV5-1,CASSLYFWEGMNTEAFF,TGCGCCAGCAGCTTGTATTTTTGGGAGGGGATGAACACTGAAGCTTTCTTT
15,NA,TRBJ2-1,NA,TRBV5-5,CASSLSSLPNNEQFF,TGTGCCAGCAGCTTGTCAAGCTTGCCGAACAATGAGCAGTTCTTC
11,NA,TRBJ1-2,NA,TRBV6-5,CASSPLYGYTF,TGTGCCAGCAGCCCACTCTATGGCTACACCTTC
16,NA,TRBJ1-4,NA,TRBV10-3,CAISLGQSANNEKLFF,TGTGCCATCAGTCTAGGACAGTCGGCTAATAATGAAAAACTGTTTTTT
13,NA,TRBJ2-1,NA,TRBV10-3,CAISFGSLNEQFF,TGTGCCATTTCGTTTGGCAGTCTCAATGAGCAGTTCTTC
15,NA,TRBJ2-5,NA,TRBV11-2,CASSSSTGSQETQYF,TGTGCCAGCAGCTCGAGTACAGGGTCACAAGAGACCCAGTACTTC
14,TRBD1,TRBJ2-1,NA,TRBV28,CASSVQGTYNEQFF,TGTGCCAGCAGCGTACAGGGGACCTACAATGAGCAGTTCTTC
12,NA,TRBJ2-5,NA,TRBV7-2,CASSPTRETQYF,TGTGCCAGCAGCCCAACGCGGGAGACCCAGTACTTC
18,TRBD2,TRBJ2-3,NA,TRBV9,CASSVVGRGGVWTDTQYF,TGTGCCAGCAGCGTAGTCGGGCGGGGGGGCGTTTGGACAGATACGCAGTATTTT
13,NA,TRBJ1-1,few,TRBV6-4,CASRQGWETEAFF,TGTGCCAGCAGACAGGGCTGGGAAACTGAAGCTTTCTTT
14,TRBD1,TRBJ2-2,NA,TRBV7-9,CASSPGTAPLELFF,TGTGCCAGCAGCCCAGGGACAGCGCCCTTGGAGCTGTTTTTT
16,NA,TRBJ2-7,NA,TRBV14,CASSQDFTFSSYEQYF,TGTGCCAGCAGCCAAGATTTCACCTTCAGCTCCTACGAGCAGTACTTC
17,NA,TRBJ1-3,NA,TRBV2,CASSEYRTTTSGNTIYF,TGTGCCAGCAGCGAATACAGAACGACGACCTCTGGAAACACCATATATTTT
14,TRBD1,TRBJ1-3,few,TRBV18,CASSDDRAGNTIYF,TGTGCCAGCTCAGATGACAGGGCTGGAAACACCATATATTTT
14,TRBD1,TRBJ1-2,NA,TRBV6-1,CASIKDMDREVYTF,TGTGCCAGCATTAAGGATATGGACAGGGAGGTATACACCTTC
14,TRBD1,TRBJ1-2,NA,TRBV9,CASSVGDRAGGYTF,TGTGCCAGCAGCGTAGGGGACAGGGCCGGAGGCTACACCTTC
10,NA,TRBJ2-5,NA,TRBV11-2,CASGSGAQYF,TGTGCCAGCGGCTCGGGGGCCCAGTACTTC
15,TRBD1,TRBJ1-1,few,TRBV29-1,CSVKQGATVNTEAFF,TGCAGCGTGAAACAGGGGGCCACGGTGAACACTGAAGCTTTCTTT
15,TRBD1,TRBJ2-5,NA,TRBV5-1,CASSFGGTGQETQYF,TGCGCCAGCAGCTTCGGGGGGACAGGGCAAGAGACCCAGTACTTC
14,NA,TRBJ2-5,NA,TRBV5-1,CASSFGGLQETQYF,TGCGCCAGCAGCTTCGGCGGGCTCCAAGAGACTCAGTACTTC
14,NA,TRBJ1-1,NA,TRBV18,CASSPGRAYTEAFF,TGTGCCAGCTCACCAGGCAGGGCGTACACTGAAGCTTTCTTT
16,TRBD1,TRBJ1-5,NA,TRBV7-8,CASSLEGAVSNQPQHF,TGTGCCAGCAGCTTGGAGGGGGCGGTCAGCAATCAGCCCCAGCATTTT
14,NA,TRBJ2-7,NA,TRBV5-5,CASSPTGGSYEQYF,TGTGCCAGCAGCCCGACAGGTGGCTCCTACGAGCAGTACTTC
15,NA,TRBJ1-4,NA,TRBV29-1,CSVVVYGATNEKLFF,TGCAGCGTTGTAGTCTATGGGGCTACTAATGAAAAACTGTTTTTT
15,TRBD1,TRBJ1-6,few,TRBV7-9,CASSMGQGAERPLHF,TGTGCCAGCAGCATGGGACAGGGGGCTGAGAGACCCCTCCACTTT
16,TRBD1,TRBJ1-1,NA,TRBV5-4,CASSQLPSSGGTEAFF,TGTGCCAGCAGCCAACTACCGTCGTCAGGGGGCACTGAAGCTTTCTTT
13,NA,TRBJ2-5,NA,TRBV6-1,CASGERYWETQYF,TGTGCCAGCGGAGAGAGGTATTGGGAGACCCAGTACTTC
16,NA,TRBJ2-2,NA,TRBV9,CASSVGGTSWAGELFF,TGTGCCAGCAGCGTAGGAGGAACTAGCTGGGCCGGGGAGCTGTTTTTT
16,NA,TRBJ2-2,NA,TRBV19,CASSITTGWGAGELFF,TGTGCCAGTAGTATAACGACAGGGTGGGGGGCCGGGGAGCTGTTTTTT
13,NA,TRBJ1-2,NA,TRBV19,CASTGRETGGYTF,TGTGCCAGTACCGGTCGAGAGACAGGCGGGTACACCTTC